This TCR beta chain is drawn from a study of blood T cell repertoires in COVID-19. Overall study: Samples representing acute and convalescent COVID-19 were sourced from the United States, Italy and Spain.

Per the original data handling: Quantification of nucleated cells was approximated via reference gene primer amplification. Profiled with immunoSEQ multiplex PCR; TCRdb holds only in-frame clones, not every one. V, J and clone size were drawn from that table, and D and trimming were deduced from the DNA. The data contain 180,000 or so clones, roughly 80% of them seen just once; the ten biggest clones take up around 10%. Trimming shortened V by 5 bases and J by 5 bases, and 12 bases separated the two germline ends. The CDR3 loop spans 13 amino acids. Sequencing input: PBMCs or T cells enriched from blood (not recorded which). The clonotype comes from a man between 50 and 59 years old who had recovered from COVID-19. The chain recombines TRBV12-3 or TRBV12-4 with TRBJ1-1; TRBD1 is a possible D gene (5 bases). The CDR3 is CASSAGPGTEAFF. CDR3 DNA sequence: TGTGCCAGCAGTGCGGGACCCGGGACTGAAGCTTTCTTT.